The T cell receptor (beta chain) described here comes from a study of blood T cell repertoires in COVID-19 (dated by TCRdb to 2020 to 2021). With regard to the full study: Samples from collaborators originated in the United States, Italy and Spain and spanned both the acute and convalescent phases of COVID-19. Samples were obtained from the ongoing ImmuneRACE study (first 160 participants) and from 1,254 subjects provided by 6 global collaborators. Where HLA class I and class II types were available, the types were taken from metadata supplied by the sample provider, not from assay-based typing. Deeply sampled blood TCRbeta repertoires from subjects exposed to, actively infected with, or recovered from COVID-19 were included in the dataset. A freely available public database, intended as a resource for researchers studying the immune response to SARS-CoV-2, is where the repertoires were released. Sample metadata almost always included a de-identified subject ID, COVID-19 status, age in years and sex. The material from the prospective study consisted of cDNA or gDNA derived from T cells, B-cell-depleted T cells, or PBMCs. Here is what the overall study found, with its caveats: The quantity of clinical and demographic metadata differed by source and by participant and was supplied without curation.

The collaborating institutions used their own protocols to collect whole blood in K2EDTA tubes. For TCRbeta analysis, collaborator samples were shipped as frozen whole blood, as isolated PBMCs, or as DNA extracted from either sample type. Comment on this clone: Its specific antigen is unknown. Within one base of it there is no much larger clone, and no base qualities were kept.

TCRbeta CDR3 regions were amplified from genomic DNA using the immunoSEQ Assay, a bias-controlled multiplex PCR. For the original study's pipeline: Within the assay, amplification of reference gene primers was used to estimate how many nucleated cells each sample contained. Sequence reads were collapsed and filtered to measure the absolute abundance of every unique TCRbeta CDR3 rearrangement. For each sample, productive Simpson clonality was calculated as the square root of Simpson's diversity index over productive rearrangements. TCRdb holds this immuneACCESS table with in-frame rearrangements only. Some clones are missing; in checked studies, unresolved V genes explain under half, and the rest has no known cause. That table is the source of V, J and clone size, and D and trimming were worked out from the DNA. This sample lists 200,000 or so clones; around 80% were detected once. In total, the top ten clones hold about 12% of the sample.

According to the germline V gene, CDR1 reads MNHEY and CDR2 reads SVGAGI. Trimming removed 4 bases from V and 2 bases from J, leaving 9 bases between the germline ends. The CDR3 has 13 amino acids, counting the end cysteine and phenylalanine. The entry retains the CDR3 DNA only, 39 bases that are in frame from base 1. This receptor was identified in a human donor in a cohort sampled during active COVID-19. The chain joins TRBV6-5 to TRBJ2-7; no confident D gene assignment can be made. Sequencing used peripheral blood. The nucleotides read TGTGCCAGCAGTTCCCCAGTGACCTACGAGCAGTACTTC. This codes for CASSSPVTYEQYF.